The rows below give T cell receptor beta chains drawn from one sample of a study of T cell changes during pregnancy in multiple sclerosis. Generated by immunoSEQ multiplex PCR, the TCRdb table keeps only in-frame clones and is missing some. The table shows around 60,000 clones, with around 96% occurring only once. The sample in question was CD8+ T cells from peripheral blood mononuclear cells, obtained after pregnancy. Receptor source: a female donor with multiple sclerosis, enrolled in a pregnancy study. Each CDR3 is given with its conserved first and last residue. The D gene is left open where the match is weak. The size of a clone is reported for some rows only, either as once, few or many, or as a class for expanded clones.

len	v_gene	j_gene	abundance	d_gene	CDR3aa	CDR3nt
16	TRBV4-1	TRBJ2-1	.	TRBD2	CASSLQGLAGAGEQFF	TGCGCCAGCAGCCTCCAGGGACTAGCGGGAGCTGGGGAGCAGTTCTTC
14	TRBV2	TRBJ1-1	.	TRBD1	CASSQGQGAQEAFF	TGTGCCAGCAGTCAGGGACAGGGAGCACAGGAAGCTTTCTTT
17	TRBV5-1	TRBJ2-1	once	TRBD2	CASSPGLAGGPRSEQFF	TGCGCCAGCAGCCCGGGACTAGCGGGAGGGCCGAGGAGTGAGCAGTTCTTC
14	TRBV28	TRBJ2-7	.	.	CASSSDGVSYEQYF	TGTGCCAGCAGTTCCGACGGAGTCTCCTACGAGCAGTACTTC
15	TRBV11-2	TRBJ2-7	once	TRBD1	CASSGTWTGTYEQYF	TGTGCCAGCAGCGGAACTTGGACAGGGACCTACGAGCAGTACTTC
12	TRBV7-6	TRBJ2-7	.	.	CASSPTGEEQYF	TGTGCCAGCAGCCCCACGGGGGAAGAGCAGTACTTC
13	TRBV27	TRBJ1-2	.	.	CASSLTSNYGYTF	TGTGCCAGCAGTTTGACATCAAACTATGGCTACACCTTC
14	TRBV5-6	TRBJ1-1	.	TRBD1	CASSSGTGGSEAFF	TGTGCCAGCAGCTCGGGAACAGGGGGCTCTGAAGCTTTCTTT
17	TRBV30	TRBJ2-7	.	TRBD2	CAWSGGLAGVFSYEQYF	TGTGCCTGGAGCGGGGGACTAGCGGGAGTTTTCTCCTACGAGCAGTACTTC
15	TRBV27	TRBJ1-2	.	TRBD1	CASRGSGGALDGYTF	TGTGCCAGCAGGGGATCAGGGGGCGCGTTGGATGGCTACACCTTC
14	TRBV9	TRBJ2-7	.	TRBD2	CASSVSGSDYEQYF	TGTGCCAGCAGCGTTAGCGGGAGTGACTACGAGCAGTACTTC
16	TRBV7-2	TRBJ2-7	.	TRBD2	CASSLGLAYYGYEQYF	TGTGCCAGCAGCTTAGGACTAGCGTATTACGGGTACGAGCAGTACTTC
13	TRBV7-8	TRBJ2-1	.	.	CASSSGAYNEQFF	TGTGCCAGCAGCTCCGGGGCCTACAATGAGCAGTTCTTC
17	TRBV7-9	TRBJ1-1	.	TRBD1	CASSFPGQKGQGAEAFF	TGTGCCAGCAGCTTTCCGGGACAGAAGGGCCAAGGAGCTGAAGCTTTCTTT
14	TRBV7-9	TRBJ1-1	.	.	CASRGGREDTEAFF	TGTGCCAGCAGAGGGGGACGGGAGGACACTGAAGCTTTCTTT
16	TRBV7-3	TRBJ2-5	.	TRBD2	CASSRWASGSLETQYF	TGTGCCAGCAGCCGATGGGCTAGCGGGAGTTTAGAGACCCAGTACTTC
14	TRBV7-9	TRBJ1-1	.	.	CAIPVEAAGTEAFF	TGTGCCATCCCCGTAGAGGCCGCTGGCACTGAAGCTTTCTTT
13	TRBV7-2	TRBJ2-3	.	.	CASSHYLGDTQYF	TGTGCCAGCTCTCACTACCTCGGGGATACGCAGTATTTT
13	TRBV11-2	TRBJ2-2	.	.	CASSLVGAGELFF	TGTGCCAGCAGCTTAGTCGGGGCCGGGGAGCTGTTTTTT
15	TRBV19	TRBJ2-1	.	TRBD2	CASSIGLAGYNEQFF	TGTGCCAGTAGTATTGGACTAGCGGGGTACAATGAGCAGTTCTTC
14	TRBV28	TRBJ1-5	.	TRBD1	CASSRRQGNQPQHF	TGTGCCAGCAGCCGGCGACAGGGGAATCAGCCCCAGCATTTT
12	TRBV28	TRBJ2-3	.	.	CASSLDRDTQYF	TGTGCCAGCAGTTTAGACAGGGATACGCAGTATTTT
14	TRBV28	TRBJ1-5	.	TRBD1	CASRSTGGGQPQHF	TGTGCCAGCAGGTCGACAGGGGGCGGTCAGCCCCAGCATTTT
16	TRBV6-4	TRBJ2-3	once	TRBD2	CASSETPGLGTDTQYF	TGTGCCAGCAGTGAAACCCCGGGACTAGGCACAGATACGCAGTATTTT
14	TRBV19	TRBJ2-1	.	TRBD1	CASSIFGTANQQFF	TGTGCCAGTAGTATCTTTGGGACAGCAAACCAGCAGTTCTTC
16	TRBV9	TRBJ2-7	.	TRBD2	CASSERAGGPFDEQYF	TGTGCCAGCAGCGAGCGAGCGGGAGGGCCATTTGACGAGCAGTACTTC
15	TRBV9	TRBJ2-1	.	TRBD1	CASSVGGTGWDEQFF	TGTGCCAGCAGCGTAGGAGGGACAGGGTGGGATGAGCAGTTCTTC
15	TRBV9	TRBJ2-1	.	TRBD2	CASSATSGRYNEQFF	TGTGCCAGCAGCGCGACTAGCGGGAGGTACAATGAGCAGTTCTTC
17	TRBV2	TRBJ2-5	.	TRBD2	CASSEKFPSGTGETQYF	TGTGCCAGCAGTGAAAAGTTTCCTAGCGGGACGGGAGAGACCCAGTACTTC
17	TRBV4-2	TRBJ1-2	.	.	CASSQEKDSPSGYGYTF	TGTGCCAGCAGCCAAGAAAAGGACAGTCCTTCTGGCTATGGCTACACCTTC
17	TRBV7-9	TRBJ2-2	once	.	CASSLGGSGIGRGELFF	TGTGCCAGCAGCTTAGGAGGGTCGGGAATCGGTCGCGGGGAGCTGTTTTTT